This TCR beta chain was identified in a study of cytomegalovirus exposure and HLA in healthy donors. Study overall: The roughly 130 validation repertoires used the same platform as the roughly 700 first-cohort repertoires (as reported by a later analysis). The study's findings and limits: Cytomegalovirus association was assigned to about 150 TCR beta chains.

Clones were sequenced by immunoSEQ multiplex PCR, and TCRdb holds only the in-frame ones, with some missing. The sample contains more than 110,000 clones, almost 85% of which appear only once. The trim removed 0 bases at V and 8 bases at J, leaving 4 bases unmatched. The CDR3 is 15 residues long. Germline CDR1 SGHDT, CDR2 YYEEEE. Points on this clone: Antigen unknown.

The roughly 120-subject validation cohort, separate from the roughly 670-subject first cohort, included the donors. The sequenced sample consisted of PBMCs. The V call is TRBV5-6, the J call TRBJ1-6, with 8 bases aligning to TRBD1. This receptor was obtained from a woman in her twenties or thirties in good health and CMV-seronegative. CDR3 DNA: TGTGCCAGCAGCTTGGACAGGGGGACGGATTCACCCCTCCACTTT. Protein sequence: CASSLDRGTDSPLHF.